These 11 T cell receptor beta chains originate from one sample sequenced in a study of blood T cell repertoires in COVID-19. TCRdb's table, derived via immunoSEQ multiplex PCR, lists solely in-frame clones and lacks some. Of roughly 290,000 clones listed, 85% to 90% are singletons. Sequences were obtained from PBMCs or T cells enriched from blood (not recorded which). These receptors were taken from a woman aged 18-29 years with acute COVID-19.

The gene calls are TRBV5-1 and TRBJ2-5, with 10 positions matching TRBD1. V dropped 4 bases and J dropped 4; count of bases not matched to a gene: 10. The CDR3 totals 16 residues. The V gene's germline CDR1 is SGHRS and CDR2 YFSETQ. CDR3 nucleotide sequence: TGCGCCAGCAGCCCGGGAGGACAGGGGGTTTTAGAGACCCAGTACTTC. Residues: CASSPGGQGVLETQYF.

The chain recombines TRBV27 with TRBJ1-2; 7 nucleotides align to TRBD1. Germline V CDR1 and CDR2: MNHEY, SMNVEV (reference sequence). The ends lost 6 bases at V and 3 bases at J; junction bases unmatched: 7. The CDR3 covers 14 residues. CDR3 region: CASRSDRVDYGYTF. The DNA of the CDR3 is TGTGCCAGCAGATCTGACAGGGTTGACTATGGCTACACCTTC.

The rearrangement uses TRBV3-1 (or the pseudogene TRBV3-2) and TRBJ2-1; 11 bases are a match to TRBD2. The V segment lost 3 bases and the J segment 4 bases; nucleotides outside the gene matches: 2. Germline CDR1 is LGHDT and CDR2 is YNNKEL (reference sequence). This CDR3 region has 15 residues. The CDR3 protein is CASSHRTSGYNEQFF. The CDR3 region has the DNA TGTGCCAGCAGCCACCGGACTAGCGGGTACAATGAGCAGTTCTTC.

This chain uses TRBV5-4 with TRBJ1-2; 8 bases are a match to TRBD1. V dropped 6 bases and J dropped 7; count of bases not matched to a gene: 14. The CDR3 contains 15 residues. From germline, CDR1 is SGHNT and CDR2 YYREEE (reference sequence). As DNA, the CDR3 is TGTGCCAGCATCGGATACGGGACAGGACAAGGTGGCTACACCTTC. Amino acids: CASIGYGTGQGGYTF.

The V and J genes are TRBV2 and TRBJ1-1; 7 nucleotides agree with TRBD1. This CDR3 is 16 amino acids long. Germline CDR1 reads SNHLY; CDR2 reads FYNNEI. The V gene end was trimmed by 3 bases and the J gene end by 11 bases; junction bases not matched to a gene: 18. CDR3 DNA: TGTGCCAGCAGTGAGCGAGGCAGGGGGAGCCTGGGTCGGGCTTTCTTT. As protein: CASSERGRGSLGRAFF. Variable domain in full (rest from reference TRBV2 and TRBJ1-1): EPEVTQTPSHQVTQMGQEVILRCVPISNHLYFYWYRQILGQKVEFLVSFYNNEISEKSEIFDDQFSVERPDGSNFTLKIRSTKLEDSAMYFCASSERGRGSLGRAFFGQGTRLTVV.

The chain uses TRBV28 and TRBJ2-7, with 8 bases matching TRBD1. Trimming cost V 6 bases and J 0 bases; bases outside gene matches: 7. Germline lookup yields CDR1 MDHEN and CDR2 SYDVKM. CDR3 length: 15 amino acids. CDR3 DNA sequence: TGTGCCAGCAGGAGGAGTACAGGGGGCTCCTACGAGCAGTACTTC. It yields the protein CASRRSTGGSYEQYF.

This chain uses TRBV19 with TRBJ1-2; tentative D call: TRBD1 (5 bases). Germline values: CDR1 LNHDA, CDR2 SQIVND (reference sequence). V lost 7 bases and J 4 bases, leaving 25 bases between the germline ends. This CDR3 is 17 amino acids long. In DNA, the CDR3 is TGTGCCAGTACCAACCTCTTGGGGGGGAGATTTTCCTATGGCTACACCTTC. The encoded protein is CASTNLLGGRFSYGYTF.

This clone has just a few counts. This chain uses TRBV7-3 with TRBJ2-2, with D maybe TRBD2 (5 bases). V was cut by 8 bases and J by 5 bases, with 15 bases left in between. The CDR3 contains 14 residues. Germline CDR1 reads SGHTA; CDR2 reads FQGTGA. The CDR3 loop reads CASSVGSGTGELFF. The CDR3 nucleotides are TGTGCCAGCTCAGTGGGCTCGGGGACCGGGGAGCTGTTTTTT.

The DNA of the CDR3 is TGTGCCAGCAGTTTGCTTAGCGGGAGGGCAACCTACGAGCAGTACTTC. Translation: CASSLLSGRATYEQYF. The chain carries TRBV28 and TRBJ2-7; 11 bases align to TRBD2. The CDR3 length is 16 residues. J was trimmed by 2 bases and V by 3 bases; bases with no gene match: 6. Germline CDR1 MDHEN, CDR2 SYDVKM.

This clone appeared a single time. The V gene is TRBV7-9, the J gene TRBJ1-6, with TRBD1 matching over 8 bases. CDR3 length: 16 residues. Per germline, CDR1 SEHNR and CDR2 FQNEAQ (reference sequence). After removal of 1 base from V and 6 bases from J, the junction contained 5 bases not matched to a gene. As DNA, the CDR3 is TGTGCCAGCAGCTTAGGCAGGGGGCGAAGTAATTCACCCCTCCACTTT. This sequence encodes CASSLGRGRSNSPLHF.

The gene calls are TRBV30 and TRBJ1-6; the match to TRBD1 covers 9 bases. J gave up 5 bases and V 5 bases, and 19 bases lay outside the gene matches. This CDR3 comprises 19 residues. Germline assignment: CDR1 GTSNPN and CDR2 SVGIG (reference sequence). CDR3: CAWCSDRDRVSVHNSPLHF. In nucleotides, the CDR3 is TGTGCCTGGTGCTCAGACCGGGACAGGGTTTCGGTTCATAATTCACCCCTCCACTTT.